This T cell receptor (beta chain) originates from a study of OX40 agonist ivuxolimab in advanced cancers. Study in general: Every 2 weeks, patients received ivuxolimab intravenously, dosed at 0.01 to 10 mg/kg. Of mixed ages from roughly 23 to 80 and averaging approximately 60 years, the group was around 78% male.

Measured with immunoSEQ multiplex PCR; TCRdb has only the in-frame clones, and not every one. Among about 69,000 clones listed, around 90% were seen once. Details on this clone: The antigen remains unidentified.

Findings of the study overall: CD4+ T cells averaged fewer expanded clones than CD8+ T cells. Normalized expansion of T-cell clones was also low for some nonresponders.

The CDR3 is 13 amino acids. Germline CDR1 reads SGHRS; CDR2 reads YFSETQ. The chain combines TRBV5-1 with TRBJ2-5; 9 nucleotides match TRBD2. The J call may be incorrect, as the DNA end agrees better with TRBJ2-7. Sequences were derived from CD4+ or CD8+ T cells sorted from blood, sampled in a trial of the OX40 agonist ivuxolimab. The clonotype was recovered from an adult with an advanced solid tumor such as melanoma, head and neck, liver or kidney cancer. In DNA form, the CDR3 reads TGCGCCAGCAGAGGACTAGCGACCTACGAGCAGTACTTC. It translates to CASRGLATYEQYF.